The 3 T cell receptor beta chains in this list originate from one sample, sequenced in a study of identical twins. MiXCR was run by TCRdb on the 5' RACE reads, yielding one entry per CDR3 protein. This table has 450,000 or so distinct CDR3 sequences, approximately 15% appearing once. The data also belong to a second study, concerning yellow fever vaccine responses in identical twins.

Source material: CD4+ T cells sorted from blood. These receptors were collected from a woman aged 18-30 years in good health.

In its sample, this clonotype was seen a few times. The chain joins TRBV6-5 to TRBJ2-5; 8 bases align to TRBD1. Germline lookup yields CDR1 MNHEY and CDR2 SVGAGI. CDR3 size: 16 residues. Germline trimming cut 3 bases from V and 2 bases from J; bases unmatched to any gene: 8. CDR3 bases: TGTGCCAGCAGTTATCCCGGGACAGGACCTCAAGAGACCCAGTACTTC. It codes for CASSYPGTGPQETQYF.

DNA of the CDR3: TGTGCCAGCAGTTTAGGGGGTCAGCCAAACACCGGGGAGCTGTTTTTT. Residues: CASSLGGQPNTGELFF. The V gene is TRBV12-3 or TRBV12-4, the J gene TRBJ2-2; D is unresolved. CDR3 length: 16 residues. V was shortened by 1 base and J by 2 bases, with 11 bases between the two germline ends.

The rearrangement links TRBV6-1 to TRBJ1-4; tentatively, D is TRBD1 (5 bases). The V gene lost 6 bases and the J gene lost 8 bases, with 16 bases spanning the gap. The CDR3 consists of 14 residues. Germline V lookup: CDR1 MNHNS, CDR2 SASEGT. The CDR3: CASRRTNTGEKLFF. The CDR3 DNA follows: TGTGCCAGCAGAAGGACAAACACCGGGGAAAAACTGTTTTTT.